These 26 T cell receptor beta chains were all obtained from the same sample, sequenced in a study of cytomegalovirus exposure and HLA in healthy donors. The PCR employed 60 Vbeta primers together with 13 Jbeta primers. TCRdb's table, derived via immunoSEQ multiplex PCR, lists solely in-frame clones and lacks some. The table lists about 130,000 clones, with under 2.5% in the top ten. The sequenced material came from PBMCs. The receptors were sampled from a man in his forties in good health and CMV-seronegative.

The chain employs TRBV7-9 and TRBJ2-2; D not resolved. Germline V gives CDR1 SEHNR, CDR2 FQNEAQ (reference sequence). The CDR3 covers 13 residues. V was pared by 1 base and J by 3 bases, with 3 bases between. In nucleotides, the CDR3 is TGTGCCAGCAGCTTAGGAGACACCGGGGAGCTGTTTTTT. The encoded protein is CASSLGDTGELFF. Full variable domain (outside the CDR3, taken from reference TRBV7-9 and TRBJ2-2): DTGVSQNPRHKITKRGQNVTFRCDPISEHNRLYWYRQTLGQGPEFLTYFQNEAQLEKSRLLSDRFSAERPKGSFSTLEIQRTEQGDSAMYLCASSLGDTGELFFGEGSRLTVL.

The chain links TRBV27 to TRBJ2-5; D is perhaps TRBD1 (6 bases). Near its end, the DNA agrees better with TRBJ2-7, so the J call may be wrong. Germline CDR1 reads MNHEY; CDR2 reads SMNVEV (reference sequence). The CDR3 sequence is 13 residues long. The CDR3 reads CASRGRGRGEQYF. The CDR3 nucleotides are TGTGCCAGCAGAGGCAGGGGACGGGGCGAGCAGTACTTC.

CDR3 amino acids: CASSFRQGNEKLFF. The CDR3, as DNA: TGTGCCAGCAGCTTTAGACAGGGTAATGAAAAACTGTTTTTT. V is TRBV7-9 and J is TRBJ1-4; TRBD1 agrees at 7 bases. Per the germline V gene, CDR1 is SEHNR and CDR2 is FQNEAQ (reference sequence). CDR3 length: 14 amino acids. The trim removed 3 bases at V and 4 bases at J, leaving 2 bases unmatched.

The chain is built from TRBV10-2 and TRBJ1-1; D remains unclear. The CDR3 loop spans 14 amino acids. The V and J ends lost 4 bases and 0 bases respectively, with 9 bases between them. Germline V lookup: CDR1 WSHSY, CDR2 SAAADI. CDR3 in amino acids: CASSVTHLNTEAFF. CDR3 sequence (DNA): TGCGCCAGCAGTGTCACACACCTGAACACTGAAGCTTTCTTT.

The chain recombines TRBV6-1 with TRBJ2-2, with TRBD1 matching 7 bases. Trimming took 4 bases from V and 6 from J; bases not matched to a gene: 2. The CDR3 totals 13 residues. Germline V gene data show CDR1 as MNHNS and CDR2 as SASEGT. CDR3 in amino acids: CASSGTGAGELFF. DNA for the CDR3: TGTGCCAGCAGTGGCACAGGGGCCGGGGAGCTGTTTTTT.

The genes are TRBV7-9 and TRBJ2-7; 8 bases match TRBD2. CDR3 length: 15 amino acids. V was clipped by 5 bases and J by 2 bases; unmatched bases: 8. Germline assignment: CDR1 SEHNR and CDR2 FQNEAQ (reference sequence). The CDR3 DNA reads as TGTGCCAGCAGCCGACCGGGACTAGGAACCTACGAGCAGTACTTC. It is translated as CASSRPGLGTYEQYF.

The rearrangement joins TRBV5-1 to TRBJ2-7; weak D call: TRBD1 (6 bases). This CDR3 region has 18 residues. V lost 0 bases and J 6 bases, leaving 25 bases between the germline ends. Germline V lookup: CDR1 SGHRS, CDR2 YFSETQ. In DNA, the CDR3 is TGCGCCAGCAGCTTGGGTACCGTGGACAGCCGAAAATCGGTCGAGCAGTACTTC. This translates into CASSLGTVDSRKSVEQYF.

The chain's CDR3 is CASSKWTSGSSYNEQFF. The CDR3 DNA sequence: TGTGCCAGCAGCAAGTGGACTAGCGGGAGCTCCTACAATGAGCAGTTCTTC. This chain links TRBV7-9 with TRBJ2-1, with 13 bases matching TRBD2. V shed 5 bases, J shed 0 bases, and the junction held 4 bases outside the gene matches. Germline CDR1 and CDR2: SEHNR and FQNEAQ (reference sequence). The CDR3 is 17 amino acids.

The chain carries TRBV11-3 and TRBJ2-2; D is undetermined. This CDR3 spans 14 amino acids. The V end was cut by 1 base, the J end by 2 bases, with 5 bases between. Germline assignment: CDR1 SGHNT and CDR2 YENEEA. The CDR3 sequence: CASSLAVNTGELFF. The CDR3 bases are TGTGCCAGCAGCTTAGCAGTTAACACCGGGGAGCTGTTTTTT.

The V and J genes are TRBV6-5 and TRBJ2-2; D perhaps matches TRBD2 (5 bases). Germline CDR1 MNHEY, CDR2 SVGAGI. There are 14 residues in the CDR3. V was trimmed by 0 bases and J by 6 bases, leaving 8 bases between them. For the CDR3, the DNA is TGTGCCAGCAGTTACTCTAGGGAGTCCGGGGAGCTGTTTTTT. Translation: CASSYSRESGELFF.

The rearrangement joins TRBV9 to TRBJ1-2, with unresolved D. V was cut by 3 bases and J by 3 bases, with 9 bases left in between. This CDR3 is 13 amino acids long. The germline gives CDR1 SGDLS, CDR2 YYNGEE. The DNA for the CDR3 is TGTGCCAGCAGCGCTCCGACTTACTATGGCTACACCTTC. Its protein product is CASSAPTYYGYTF.

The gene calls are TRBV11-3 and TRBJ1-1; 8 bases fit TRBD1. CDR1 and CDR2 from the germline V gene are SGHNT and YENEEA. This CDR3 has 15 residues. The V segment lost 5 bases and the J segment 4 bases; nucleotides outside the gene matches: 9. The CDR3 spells CASSPRPQGATEAFF. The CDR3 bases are TGTGCCAGCAGCCCGCGACCGCAGGGGGCCACTGAAGCTTTCTTT.

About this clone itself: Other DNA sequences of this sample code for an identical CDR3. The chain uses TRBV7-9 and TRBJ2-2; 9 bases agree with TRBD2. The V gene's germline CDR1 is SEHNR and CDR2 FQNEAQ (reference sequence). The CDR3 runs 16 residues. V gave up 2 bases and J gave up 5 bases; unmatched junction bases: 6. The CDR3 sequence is CASSLRLAETTGELFF. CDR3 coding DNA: TGTGCCAGCAGCTTACGACTAGCGGAAACTACCGGGGAGCTGTTTTTT. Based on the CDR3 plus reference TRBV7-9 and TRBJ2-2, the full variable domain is DTGVSQNPRHKITKRGQNVTFRCDPISEHNRLYWYRQTLGQGPEFLTYFQNEAQLEKSRLLSDRFSAERPKGSFSTLEIQRTEQGDSAMYLCASSLRLAETTGELFFGEGSRLTVL.

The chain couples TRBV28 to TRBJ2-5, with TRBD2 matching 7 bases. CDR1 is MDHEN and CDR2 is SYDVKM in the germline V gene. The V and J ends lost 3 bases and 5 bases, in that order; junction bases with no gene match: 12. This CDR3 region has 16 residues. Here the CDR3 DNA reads TGTGCCAGCAGTTTCTCCGCCGCCAGGGAGGGGGAGACCCAGTACTTC. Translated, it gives CASSFSAAREGETQYF.

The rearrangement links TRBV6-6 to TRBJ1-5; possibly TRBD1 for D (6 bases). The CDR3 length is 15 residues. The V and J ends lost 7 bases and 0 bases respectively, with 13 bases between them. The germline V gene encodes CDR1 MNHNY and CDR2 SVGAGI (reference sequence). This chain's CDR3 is CASKIGDISNQPQHF. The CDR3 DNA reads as TGTGCCAGCAAAATTGGGGACATTAGCAATCAGCCCCAGCATTTT.

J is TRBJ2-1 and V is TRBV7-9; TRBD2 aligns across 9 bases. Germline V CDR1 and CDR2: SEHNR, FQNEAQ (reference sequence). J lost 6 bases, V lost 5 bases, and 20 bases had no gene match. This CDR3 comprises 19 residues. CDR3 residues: CASSPRRATSGNSGNEQFF. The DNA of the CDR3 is TGTGCCAGCAGCCCAAGAAGGGCGACTAGCGGCAACTCCGGCAATGAGCAGTTCTTC.

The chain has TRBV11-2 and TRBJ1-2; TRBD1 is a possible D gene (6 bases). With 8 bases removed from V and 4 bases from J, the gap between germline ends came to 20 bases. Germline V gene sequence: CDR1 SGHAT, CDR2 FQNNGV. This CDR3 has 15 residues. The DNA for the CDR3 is TGTGCCAGCTCCTGGGGGCCGGGCTATGGCTATGGCTACACCTTC. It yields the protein CASSWGPGYGYGYTF.

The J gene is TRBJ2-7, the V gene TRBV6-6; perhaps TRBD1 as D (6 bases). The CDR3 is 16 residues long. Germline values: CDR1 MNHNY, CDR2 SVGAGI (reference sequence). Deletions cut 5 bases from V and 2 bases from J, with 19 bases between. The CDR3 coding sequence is TGTGCCAGCAGTACCGGGACACCCGCTTTAACCTACGAGCAGTACTTC. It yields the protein CASSTGTPALTYEQYF.

The CDR3 loop reads CAWRLTGVSTEAFF. In DNA, the CDR3 is TGTGCCTGGAGGTTAACAGGGGTATCCACTGAAGCTTTCTTT. The chain carries TRBV30 and TRBJ1-1, with 7 positions matching TRBD1. This CDR3 contains 14 residues. CDR1 and CDR2 from the germline V gene are GTSNPN and SVGIG (reference sequence). V was clipped by 3 bases and J by 4 bases; unmatched bases: 8.

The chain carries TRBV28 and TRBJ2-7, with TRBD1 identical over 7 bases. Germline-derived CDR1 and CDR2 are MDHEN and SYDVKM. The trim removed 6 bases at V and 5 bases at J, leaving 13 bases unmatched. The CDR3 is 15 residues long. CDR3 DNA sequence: TGTGCCAGCAGCCCACAGGGGATCGGAAGGAACGAGCAGTACTTC. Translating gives CASSPQGIGRNEQYF.

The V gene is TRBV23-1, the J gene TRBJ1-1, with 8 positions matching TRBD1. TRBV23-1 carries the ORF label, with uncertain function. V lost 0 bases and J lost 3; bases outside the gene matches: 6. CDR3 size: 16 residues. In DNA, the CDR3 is TGCGCCAGCAGTCAATCGATCAGGGGGCGAGACACTGAAGCTTTCTTT. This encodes CASSQSIRGRDTEAFF.

CDR3 region: CASSPRRDSSLSGYTF. The CDR3 DNA reads TGTGCCAGCAGCCCGCGCCGGGACAGCTCCCTTTCGGGCTACACCTTC. This chain connects TRBV11-2 to TRBJ1-2, with TRBD1 identical over 7 bases. This CDR3 contains 16 residues. Germline V gene data show CDR1 as SGHAT and CDR2 as FQNNGV. Losses at the gene ends were 5 bases for V and 8 bases for J; bases not matched to a gene: 17.

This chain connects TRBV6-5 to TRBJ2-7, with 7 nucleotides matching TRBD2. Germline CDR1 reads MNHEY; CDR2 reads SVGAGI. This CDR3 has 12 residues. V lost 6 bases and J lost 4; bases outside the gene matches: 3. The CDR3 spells CASSRSGYEQYF. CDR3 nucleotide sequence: TGTGCCAGCAGCCGTAGCGGGTACGAGCAGTACTTC.

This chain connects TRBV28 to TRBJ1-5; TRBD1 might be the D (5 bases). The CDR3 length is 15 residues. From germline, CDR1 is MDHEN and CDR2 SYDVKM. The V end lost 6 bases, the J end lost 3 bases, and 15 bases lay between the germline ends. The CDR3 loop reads CASSSVLGVNQPQHF. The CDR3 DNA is TGTGCCAGCAGCTCAGTGTTAGGGGTCAATCAGCCCCAGCATTTT. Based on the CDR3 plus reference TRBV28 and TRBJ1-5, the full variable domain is DVKVTQSSRYLVKRTGEKVFLECVQDMDHENMFWYRQDPGLGLRLIYFSYDVKMKEKGDIPEGYSVSREKKERFSLILESASTNQTSMYLCASSSVLGVNQPQHFGDGTRLSIL.

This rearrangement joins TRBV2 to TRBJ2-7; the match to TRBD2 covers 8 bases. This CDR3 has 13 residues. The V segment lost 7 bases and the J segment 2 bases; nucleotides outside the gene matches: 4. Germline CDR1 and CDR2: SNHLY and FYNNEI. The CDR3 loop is CASKIAGPYEQYF. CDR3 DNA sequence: TGTGCCAGCAAAATAGCGGGGCCCTACGAGCAGTACTTC.

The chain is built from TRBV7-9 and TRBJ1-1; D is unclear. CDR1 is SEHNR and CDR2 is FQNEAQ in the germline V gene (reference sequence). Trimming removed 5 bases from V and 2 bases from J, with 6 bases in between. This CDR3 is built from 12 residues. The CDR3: CASSHYNTEAFF. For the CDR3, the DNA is TGTGCCAGCAGCCACTATAACACTGAAGCTTTCTTT.